This T cell receptor (beta chain) was found in a study of cytomegalovirus exposure and HLA in healthy donors. Overall study context: Counted in an early data release were approximately 85 million unique TCRs from HLA-typed donors.

Broader study findings: Most TCR sequences were seen very rarely across donors, but some public TCRs occurred in many. Across donors, presence/absence analyses took sequencing depth to be roughly uniform. Being productive about 87% or about 30% of the time was typical of most TCR beta V segments in an earlier analysis.

Germline loops: CDR1 SGHVS, CDR2 FQNEAQ. Trimming took 5 bases from V and 2 from J; bases not matched to a gene: 19. The CDR3 spans 19 residues. Note on this clone: Its antigen is unidentified.

Both 60 Vbeta primers and 13 Jbeta primers went into the PCR. The assay was immunoSEQ multiplex PCR, and TCRdb's table has in-frame clones only and misses some. The sample consists of roughly 120,000 clones, 79% of them appearing once. The sample consisted of PBMCs. The chain links TRBV7-8 to TRBJ2-7, with 9 bases matching TRBD1. The TCR comes from a man aged 18-30 years in good health and CMV-seronegative. The CDR3 nucleotides read TGTGCCAGCAGCGGGACAGGGTCCACCGTTAGAAGCGGTGCCTACGAGCAGTACGTC. Its translation: CASSGTGSTVRSGAYEQYV.